The 10 T cell receptor beta chains reported below all come from one sample, sequenced in a study of post-analysis software for immune sequencing data. Incorporated into the TCR beta cDNA libraries were unique molecular identifiers, which served to reduce PCR and sequencing biases. One entry per CDR3 protein results from TCRdb running MiXCR on the PCR reads. The repertoire includes 650,000 to 850,000 distinct CDR3 sequences, roughly 46% of them detected once, and approximately 5% sits in the top ten. Overall study results and limits: Elevated frequency relative to controls characterized several TRBV segments in patients, TRBV5-6, TRBV5-1 and TRBV20-1 among them.

No antigen has been assigned to these receptors. The sample was blood. These receptors were collected from a girl aged 10 to 17 with multiple sclerosis.

This clonotype has a single count. The CDR3 sequence is CASRPPRTENTGELFF. CDR3 in DNA: TGCGCCAGCAGGCCCCCCCGGACAGAGAATACCGGGGAGCTGTTTTTT. The rearrangement links TRBV5-1 to TRBJ2-2; a possible D gene is TRBD1 (6 bases). Trimming removed 5 bases at V and 5 bases at J, with 19 bases between. The length of the CDR3 is 16 residues. Germline values: CDR1 SGHRS, CDR2 YFSETQ.

The rearrangement links TRBV19 to TRBJ2-5; the match to TRBD1 covers 11 bases. CDR1 LNHDA and CDR2 SQIVND come from the germline V gene (reference sequence). CDR3 length equals 15 residues. J gave up 7 bases and V 5 bases, and 9 bases lay outside the gene matches. The CDR3 here is CASSPRDRGEGTQYF. In nucleotides, the CDR3 is TGTGCCAGTAGTCCCCGGGACAGGGGGGAAGGGACCCAGTACTTC.

In its sample, this clonotype was seen once. The chain employs TRBV7-6 and TRBJ2-2; TRBD2 aligns across 11 bases. V lost 0 bases, J lost 2 bases, and 2 bases stayed unmatched. CDR3 length equals 17 residues. Germline values: CDR1 SGHVS, CDR2 FNYEAQ. CDR3 in DNA: TGTGCCAGCAGCTTAGCGCTAGCGGGAGGTAACACCGGGGAGCTGTTTTTT. Translating it yields CASSLALAGGNTGELFF. The full variable domain, with the rest looked up from reference TRBV7-6 and TRBJ2-2, is GAGVSQSPRYKVTKRGQDVALRCDPISGHVSLYWYRQALGQGPEFLTYFNYEAQQDKSGLPNDRFSAERPEGSISTLTIQRTEQRDSAMYRCASSLALAGGNTGELFFGEGSRLTVL.

The chain links TRBV11-2 to TRBJ2-5; no clear D. The germline gives CDR1 SGHAT, CDR2 FQNNGV. The CDR3 runs 15 residues. With 1 base removed from V and 1 base from J, the gap between germline ends came to 10 bases. CDR3 sequence (DNA): TGTGCCAGCAGCTTAGGGCTCCAACCCCAAGAGACCCAGTACTTC. As protein: CASSLGLQPQETQYF. The whole variable domain, remainder taken from reference TRBV11-2 and TRBJ2-5, is EAGVAQSPRYKIIEKRQSVAFWCNPISGHATLYWYQQILGQGPKLLIQFQNNGVVDDSQLPKDRFSAERLKGVDSTLKIQPAKLEDSAVYLCASSLGLQPQETQYFGPGTRLLVL.

This clonotype was detected only once. The chain recombines TRBV10-3 with TRBJ2-1; no firm D call. V gave up 2 bases and J gave up 3 bases, with 8 bases separating them. CDR1 ENHRY and CDR2 SYGVKD come from the germline V gene. CDR3 size: 14 residues. The CDR3 sequence: CAISEGTVYNEQFF. The CDR3 DNA reads TGTGCCATCAGTGAGGGCACAGTCTACAATGAGCAGTTCTTC.

The genes are TRBV5-1 and TRBJ2-1, with TRBD2 matching 11 bases. Matching the DNA end better, TRBJ2-7 makes the J call doubtful. Germline V gene sequence: CDR1 SGHRS, CDR2 YFSETQ. This CDR3 spans 16 amino acids. CDR3 sequence reads: CASSSQLAGAHNEQYF. DNA of the CDR3: TGCGCCAGCAGCTCGCAACTAGCGGGAGCCCACAATGAGCAGTACTTC.

The CDR3, as DNA: TGCAGTGCAGAGGGGAGCGGAACCACCTACGAGCAGTACTTC. It encodes CSAEGSGTTYEQYF. The chain couples TRBV20-1 to TRBJ2-5; D may match TRBD1 or TRBD2 (5 bases each). The DNA end is a closer match to TRBJ2-7, so the J assignment may be wrong. CDR3 length: 14 amino acids. The germline V gene encodes CDR1 DFQATT and CDR2 SNEGSKA (reference sequence).

This clonotype was picked up a small number of times. The rearrangement uses TRBV10-2 and TRBJ2-5, with TRBD1 matching 7 bases. After removal of 6 bases from V and 5 bases from J, the junction contained 9 bases not matched to a gene. Per the germline V gene, CDR1 is WSHSY and CDR2 is SAAADI. The CDR3 has 14 amino acids. The CDR3 nucleotides are TGCGCCAGCAGAGGACAGGTGCTGGGGGAGACCCAGTACTTC. Translated, it gives CASRGQVLGETQYF.

V usage is TRBV20-1 and J usage is TRBJ2-3, with 12 bases fitting TRBD2. From germline, CDR1 is DFQATT and CDR2 SNEGSKA (reference sequence). CDR3 length: 16 amino acids. V lost 6 bases and J lost 3; bases outside the gene matches: 10. CDR3 in amino acids: CSASYLAGGPTDTQYF. Here the CDR3 DNA reads TGCAGTGCATCTTACCTAGCGGGAGGGCCTACAGATACGCAGTATTTT.

The chain has TRBV20-1 and TRBJ2-7; 11 bases map to TRBD2. The CDR3 contains 16 residues. The V and J ends lost 3 bases and 5 bases, in that order; junction bases with no gene match: 12. The germline gives CDR1 DFQATT, CDR2 SNEGSKA (reference sequence). CDR3 in amino acids: CSASDPTSGIRDEQYF. CDR3 DNA: TGCAGTGCTAGTGATCCGACTAGCGGGATCAGAGACGAGCAGTACTTC.